This is a list of T cell receptor beta chains from one sample in a study of cytomegalovirus exposure and HLA in healthy donors. Method: immunoSEQ multiplex PCR; TCRdb's copy keeps in-frame clones and lacks some. The sample shows around 120,000 clones, 81% of them seen only once. The sample was PBMCs. Receptors originate from a man between 18 and 35 years old in good health and CMV-seronegative. Both conserved end residues are part of each CDR3. A D gene is named only where the DNA matches it firmly. Clone sizes are given selectively: once, few, many, or a class where the clone is expanded.

DNA,CDR3,J,V,D,size
TGCGCCAGCAGTGAGCGGGTAGCGGGGCTTACCTCTGGGGCCAACGTCCTGACTTTC,CASSERVAGLTSGANVLTF,TRBJ2-6,TRBV10-2,TRBD2,once
TGTGCCAGCACCTTTGAACCGTCGGGGAATTCACCCCTCCACTTT,CASTFEPSGNSPLHF,TRBJ1-6,TRBV6-1,NA,few
TGTGCCAGTAGTATTAGGGACACCAATCAGCCCCAGCATTTT,CASSIRDTNQPQHF,TRBJ1-5,TRBV19,NA,NA
TGTGCTAGTGCCCTGCAGGGTTCCGGGGCCAACGTCCTGACTTTC,CASALQGSGANVLTF,TRBJ2-6,TRBV12-5,NA,NA
TGCGCCAGCAGCCAAGATCTCAGGGATGCTGAGCAGTTCTTC,CASSQDLRDAEQFF,TRBJ2-1,TRBV4-3,NA,NA
TGTGCCAGCAGCCTGGGCTTGGGGAACACTGAAGCTTTCTTT,CASSLGLGNTEAFF,TRBJ1-1,TRBV9,NA,NA
TGTGCCAGCAGTTTTCATAGCTCCTACAATGAGCAGTTCTTC,CASSFHSSYNEQFF,TRBJ2-1,TRBV27,NA,once
TGTGCCAGCAGCTTAGTCTCAGGGGGCAGTAATGAAGCTTTCTTT,CASSLVSGGSNEAFF,TRBJ1-1,TRBV7-2,TRBD1,NA
TGTGCCAGCAGCCCGCAGGGACTGGACTACAATGAGCAGTTCTTC,CASSPQGLDYNEQFF,TRBJ2-1,TRBV2,NA,NA
TGTGCCAGCAGCTTATACTCGGACAGGTCAAAGTACGAGCAGTACTTC,CASSLYSDRSKYEQYF,TRBJ2-7,TRBV5-4,TRBD1,NA
TGTGCCAGCAGCTTAGTAGGGGGTTATGGCTACACCTTC,CASSLVGGYGYTF,TRBJ1-2,TRBV7-8,NA,NA
TGTGCCACCAGCAGAGATGAACGGGAGGGGAAAGCTTTCTTT,CATSRDEREGKAFF,TRBJ1-1,TRBV15,NA,NA
TGCGCCAGCAGCTTGACGACAGGGGGGTACGAGCAGTACTTC,CASSLTTGGYEQYF,TRBJ2-7,TRBV5-1,TRBD1,NA
TGTGCCAGCAGTGAAGCTGGGACAGGGGTGAACACTGAAGCTTTCTTT,CASSEAGTGVNTEAFF,TRBJ1-1,TRBV6-1,TRBD1,NA
TGTGCCAGTAGTGACAGGGGGAGCGGCTACACCTTC,CASSDRGSGYTF,TRBJ1-2,TRBV19,TRBD1,NA
TGCAGCGTTGAAGATTTGACGACAGGGCGCTATGGCTACACCTTC,CSVEDLTTGRYGYTF,TRBJ1-2,TRBV29-1,TRBD1,once